The 5 T cell receptor beta chains reported below all come from one sample, sequenced in a study of T cell clonotyping in hematopoietic cell transplantation. Assay: immunoSEQ multiplex PCR; the TCRdb copy retains only in-frame clones and omits some. The repertoire has about 8,000 clones, 81% of them found once; the top ten carry approximately 4.6%. The specimen was peripheral blood mononuclear cells, collected 180 days after allogeneic stem cell transplant. The receptors were sampled from a female patient in her 50s who had an allogeneic stem cell transplant from an unrelated donor, so the T cells may come from the graft donor. Some clones in this sample may be carry-over from other donors' samples.

V usage is TRBV30 and J usage is TRBJ2-2; D perhaps matches TRBD2 (7 bases). CDR3 length: 15 residues. Between the trimmed V and J ends, which lost 3 bases and 5 bases, there was a span of 16 bases. Germline CDR1 GTSNPN, CDR2 SVGIG (reference sequence). The DNA of the CDR3 is TGTGCCTGGAGCCGGTTGGGGGGGCGAACCGGGGAGCTGTTTTTT. Its protein is CAWSRLGGRTGELFF.

The J gene is TRBJ2-1, the V gene TRBV7-9, with TRBD1 identical over 9 bases. The CDR3 sequence is 14 residues long. Germline-derived CDR1 and CDR2 are SEHNR and FQNEAQ (reference sequence). Losses at the gene ends were 6 bases for V and 8 bases for J; bases not matched to a gene: 8. The CDR3 nucleotides are TGTGCCAGCAGTTTGGGACAGGGAAGACATGAGCAGTTCTTC. This translates into CASSLGQGRHEQFF.

J is TRBJ1-2 and V is TRBV6-1; D possibly corresponds to TRBD1 (6 bases). Germline V gene lookup returns CDR1 MNHNS and CDR2 SASEGT. Trimming removed 8 bases at V and 4 bases at J, with 11 bases between. The length of the CDR3 is 12 residues. CDR3 coding DNA: TGTGCCAGCGCAGACAGGACCTATGGCTACACCTTC. Translating gives CASADRTYGYTF.

The chain uses TRBV28 and TRBJ2-5; a possible D gene is TRBD1 (5 bases). CDR1 and CDR2 (germline): MDHEN, SYDVKM. V shed 10 bases and J shed 2 bases, with 8 bases lying between them. The CDR3 is 11 amino acids. The CDR3 sequence is CATQGQETQYF. CDR3 in DNA: TGTGCCACCCAGGGTCAAGAGACCCAGTACTTC. Full variable domain (outside the CDR3, taken from reference TRBV28 and TRBJ2-5): DVKVTQSSRYLVKRTGEKVFLECVQDMDHENMFWYRQDPGLGLRLIYFSYDVKMKEKGDIPEGYSVSREKKERFSLILESASTNQTSMYLCATQGQETQYFGPGTRLLVL.

The sample holds a few counts of this clone. This chain links TRBV20-1 with TRBJ2-7, with D tentatively TRBD2 (6 bases). The germline gives CDR1 DFQATT, CDR2 SNEGSKA (reference sequence). V shed 6 bases and J shed 3 bases, with 9 bases lying between them. The CDR3 consists of 11 residues. The CDR3 is CSAWRDYEQYF. The CDR3 DNA sequence: TGCAGTGCGTGGAGGGACTACGAGCAGTACTTC.